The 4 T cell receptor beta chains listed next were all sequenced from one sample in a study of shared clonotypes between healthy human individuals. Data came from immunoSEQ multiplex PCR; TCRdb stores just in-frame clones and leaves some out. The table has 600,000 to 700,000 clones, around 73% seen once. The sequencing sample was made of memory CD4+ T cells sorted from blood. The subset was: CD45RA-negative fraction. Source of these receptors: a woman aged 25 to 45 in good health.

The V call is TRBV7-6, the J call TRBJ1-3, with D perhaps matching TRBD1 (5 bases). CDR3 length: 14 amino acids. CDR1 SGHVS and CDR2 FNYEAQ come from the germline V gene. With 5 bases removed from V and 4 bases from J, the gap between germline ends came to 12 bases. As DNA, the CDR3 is TGTGCCAGCAGCCAGGCGACAGTGGGAAACACCATATATTTT. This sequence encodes CASSQATVGNTIYF.

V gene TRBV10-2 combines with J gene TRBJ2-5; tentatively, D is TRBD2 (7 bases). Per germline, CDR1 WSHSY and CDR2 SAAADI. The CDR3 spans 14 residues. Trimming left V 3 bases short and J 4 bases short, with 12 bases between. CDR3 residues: CASSDWGGRETQYF. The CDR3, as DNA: TGCGCCAGCAGTGACTGGGGGGGGCGAGAGACCCAGTACTTC.

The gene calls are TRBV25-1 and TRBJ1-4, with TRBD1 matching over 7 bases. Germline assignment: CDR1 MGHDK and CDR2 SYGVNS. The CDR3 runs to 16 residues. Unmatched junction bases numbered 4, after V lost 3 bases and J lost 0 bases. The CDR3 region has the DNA TGTGCCAGCAGTGATGGACAGGACCCAACTAATGAAAAACTGTTTTTT. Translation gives CASSDGQDPTNEKLFF. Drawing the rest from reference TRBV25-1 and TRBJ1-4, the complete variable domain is EADIYQTPRYLVIGTGKKITLECSQTMGHDKMYWYQQDPGMELHLIHYSYGVNSTEKGDLSSESTVSRIRTEHFPLTLESARPSHTSQYLCASSDGQDPTNEKLFFGSGTQLSVL.

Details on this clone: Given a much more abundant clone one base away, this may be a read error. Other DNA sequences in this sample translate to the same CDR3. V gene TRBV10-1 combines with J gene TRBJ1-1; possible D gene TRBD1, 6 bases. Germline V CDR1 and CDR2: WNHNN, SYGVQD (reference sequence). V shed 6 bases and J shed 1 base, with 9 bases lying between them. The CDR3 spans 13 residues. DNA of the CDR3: TGCGCCAGCAGCGGACAGACGAACACTGAAGCTTTCTTT. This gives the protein CASSGQTNTEAFF.